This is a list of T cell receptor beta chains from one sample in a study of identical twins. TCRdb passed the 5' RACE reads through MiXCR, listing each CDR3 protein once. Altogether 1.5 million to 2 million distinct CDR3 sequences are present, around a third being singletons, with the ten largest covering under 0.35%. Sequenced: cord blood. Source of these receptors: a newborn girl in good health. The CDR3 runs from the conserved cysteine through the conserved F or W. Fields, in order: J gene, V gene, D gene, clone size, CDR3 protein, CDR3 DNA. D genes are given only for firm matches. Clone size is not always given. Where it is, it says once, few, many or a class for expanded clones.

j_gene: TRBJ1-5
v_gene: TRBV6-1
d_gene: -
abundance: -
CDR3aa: CASSSYGGQPQHF
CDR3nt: TGTGCCAGCAGTTCCTACGGGGGTCAGCCCCAGCATTTT

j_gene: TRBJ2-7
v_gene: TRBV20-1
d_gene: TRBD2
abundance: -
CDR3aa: CSARSLRLAGGLSYEQYF
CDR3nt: TGCAGTGCTAGGTCTTTACGACTAGCGGGGGGACTCTCCTACGAGCAGTACTTC

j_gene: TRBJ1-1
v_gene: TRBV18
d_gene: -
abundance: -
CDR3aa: CASSFAFAPTALNTEAFF
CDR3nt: TGTGCCAGCTCTTTCGCATTTGCTCCGACAGCGCTGAACACTGAAGCTTTCTTT

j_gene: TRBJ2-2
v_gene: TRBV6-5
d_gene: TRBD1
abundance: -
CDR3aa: CASSFWDRGGELFF
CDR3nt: TGTGCCAGCAGTTTTTGGGACAGGGGCGGGGAGCTGTTTTTT

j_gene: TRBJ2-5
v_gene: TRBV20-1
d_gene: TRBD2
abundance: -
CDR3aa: CSAGPRTRWQETQYF
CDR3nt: TGCAGTGCTGGGCCCAGGACTAGGTGGCAAGAGACCCAGTACTTC

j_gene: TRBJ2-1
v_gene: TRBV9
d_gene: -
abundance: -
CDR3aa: CASSVAGALYNEQFF
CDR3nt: TGTGCCAGCAGCGTAGCGGGAGCCCTCTACAATGAGCAGTTCTTC

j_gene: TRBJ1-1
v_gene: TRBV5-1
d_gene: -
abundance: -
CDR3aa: CASSLVAGENTEAFF
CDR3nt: TGCGCCAGCAGCTTGGTGGCAGGGGAGAACACTGAAGCTTTCTTT

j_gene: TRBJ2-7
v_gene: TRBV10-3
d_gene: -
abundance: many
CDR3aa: CAISETMWALTYEQYF
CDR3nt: TGTGCCATCAGTGAGACGATGTGGGCTTTAACCTACGAGCAGTACTTC

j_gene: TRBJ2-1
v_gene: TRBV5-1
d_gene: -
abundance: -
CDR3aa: CAGSFPLRGEQFF
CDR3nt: TGCGCCGGCAGCTTCCCCCTACGGGGGGAGCAGTTCTTC

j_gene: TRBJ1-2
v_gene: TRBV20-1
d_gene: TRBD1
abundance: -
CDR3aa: CSAQTGIDYGYTF
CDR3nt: TGCAGTGCTCAGACAGGGATAGACTATGGCTACACCTTC

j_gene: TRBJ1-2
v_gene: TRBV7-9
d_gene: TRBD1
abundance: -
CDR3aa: CASSPRDRGYTF
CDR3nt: TGTGCCAGCAGCCCTAGGGACAGAGGCTACACCTTC

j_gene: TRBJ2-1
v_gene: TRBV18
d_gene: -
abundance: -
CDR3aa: CASSPQGIPANEQFF
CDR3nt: TGTGCCAGCTCACCACAGGGGATCCCGGCCAATGAGCAGTTCTTC

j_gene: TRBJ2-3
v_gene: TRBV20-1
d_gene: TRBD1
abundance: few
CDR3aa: CSASADRGNTDTQYF
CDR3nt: TGCAGTGCTAGTGCGGACAGGGGTAACACAGATACGCAGTATTTT

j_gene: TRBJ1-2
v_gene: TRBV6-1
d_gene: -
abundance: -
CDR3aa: CASSEALGYGYTF
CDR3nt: TGTGCCAGCAGTGAAGCGTTGGGGTATGGCTACACCTTC

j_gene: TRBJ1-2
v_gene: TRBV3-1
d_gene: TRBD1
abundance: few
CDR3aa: CASSYYRGGYTF
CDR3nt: TGTGCCAGCAGTTATTACAGGGGTGGCTACACCTTC

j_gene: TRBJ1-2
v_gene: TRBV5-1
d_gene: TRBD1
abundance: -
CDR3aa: CASSSDREFYGYTF
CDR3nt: TGCGCCAGCAGCTCGGACAGGGAATTTTATGGCTACACCTTC

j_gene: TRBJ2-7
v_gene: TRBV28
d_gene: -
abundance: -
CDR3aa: CASALLTYNEQYF
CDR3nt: TGTGCCAGCGCGCTCCTCACCTACAATGAGCAGTACTTC

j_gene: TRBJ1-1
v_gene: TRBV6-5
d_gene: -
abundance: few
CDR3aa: CASSSLGNMNTEAFF
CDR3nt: TGTGCCAGCAGCTCCCTGGGTAACATGAACACTGAAGCTTTCTTT

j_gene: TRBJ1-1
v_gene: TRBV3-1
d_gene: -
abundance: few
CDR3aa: CASSQVAKGTEAFF
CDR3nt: TGTGCCAGCAGCCAAGTTGCCAAGGGCACTGAAGCTTTCTTT

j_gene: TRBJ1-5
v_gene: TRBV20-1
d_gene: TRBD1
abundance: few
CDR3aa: CSATGQVLYSNQPQHF
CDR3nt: TGCAGTGCTACCGGACAGGTCCTATATAGCAATCAGCCCCAGCATTTT

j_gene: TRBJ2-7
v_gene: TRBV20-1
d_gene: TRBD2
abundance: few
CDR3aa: CSAMTSGADEQYF
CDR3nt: TGCAGTGCTATGACAAGCGGGGCGGACGAGCAGTACTTC

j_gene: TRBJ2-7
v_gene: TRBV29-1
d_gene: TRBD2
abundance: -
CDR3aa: CSVVWVAGYEQYF
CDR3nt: TGCAGCGTTGTCTGGGTAGCGGGGTACGAGCAGTACTTC

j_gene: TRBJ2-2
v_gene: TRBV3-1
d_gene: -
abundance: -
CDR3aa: CASSQVTSNTGELFF
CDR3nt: TGTGCCAGCAGCCAAGTGACTTCTAACACCGGGGAGCTGTTTTTT

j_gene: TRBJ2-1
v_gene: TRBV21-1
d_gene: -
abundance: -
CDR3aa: CASSKGGHYNEQFF
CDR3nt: TGTGCCAGCAGCAAAGGAGGGCACTACAATGAGCAGTTCTTC

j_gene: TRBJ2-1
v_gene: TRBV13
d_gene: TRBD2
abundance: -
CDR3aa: CASSRLAGGRSEQFF
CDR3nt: TGTGCCAGCAGCCGACTAGCGGGAGGGCGAAGTGAGCAGTTCTTC

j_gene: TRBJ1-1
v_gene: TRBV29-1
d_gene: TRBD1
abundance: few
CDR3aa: CSVGQRNTEAFF
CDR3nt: TGCAGCGTGGGACAGAGGAACACTGAAGCTTTCTTT

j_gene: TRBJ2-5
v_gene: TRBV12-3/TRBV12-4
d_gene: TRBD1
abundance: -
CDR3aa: CASRQGDGRKEETQYF
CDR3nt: TGTGCCAGCAGACAGGGGGACGGTCGGAAAGAAGAGACCCAGTACTTC

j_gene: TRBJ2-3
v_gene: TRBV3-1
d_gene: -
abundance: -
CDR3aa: CASSPDGFTDTQYF
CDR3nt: TGTGCTAGCAGCCCCGACGGATTCACAGATACGCAGTATTTT

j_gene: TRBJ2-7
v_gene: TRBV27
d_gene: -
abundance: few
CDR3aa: CASSLVGSHSYEQYF
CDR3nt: TGTGCCAGCAGTTTAGTGGGCAGCCACTCCTACGAGCAGTACTTC

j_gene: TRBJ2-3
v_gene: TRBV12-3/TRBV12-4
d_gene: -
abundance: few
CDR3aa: CASSLAGGPNTDTQYF
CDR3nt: TGTGCCAGCAGTTTAGCGGGGGGGCCTAACACAGATACGCAGTATTTT

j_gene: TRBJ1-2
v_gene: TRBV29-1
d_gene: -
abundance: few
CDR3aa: CSVQRGALYGYTF
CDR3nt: TGCAGCGTCCAGCGGGGGGCACTCTATGGCTACACCTTC

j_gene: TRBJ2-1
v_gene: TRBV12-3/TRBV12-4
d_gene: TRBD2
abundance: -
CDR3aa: CASGPGLAGVYEQFF
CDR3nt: TGTGCCAGCGGACCGGGACTAGCGGGAGTATATGAGCAGTTCTTC

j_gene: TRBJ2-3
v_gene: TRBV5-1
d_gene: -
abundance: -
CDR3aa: CASSSSYGPVLADTQYF
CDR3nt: TGCGCCAGCAGCTCAAGCTATGGACCAGTGTTGGCAGATACGCAGTATTTT

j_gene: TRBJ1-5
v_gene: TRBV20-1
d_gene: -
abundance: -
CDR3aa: CSARAARDQPQHF
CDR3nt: TGCAGTGCTAGGGCCGCACGGGATCAGCCCCAGCATTTT

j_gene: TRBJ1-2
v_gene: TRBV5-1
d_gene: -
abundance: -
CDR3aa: CASSPPGRAGYGYTF
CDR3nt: TGCGCCAGCAGCCCACCCGGCAGGGCGGGCTATGGCTACACCTTC

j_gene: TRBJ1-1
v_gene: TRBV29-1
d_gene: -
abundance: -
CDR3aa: CSVEKGLDTEAFF
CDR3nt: TGCAGCGTTGAAAAGGGGTTGGACACTGAAGCTTTCTTT

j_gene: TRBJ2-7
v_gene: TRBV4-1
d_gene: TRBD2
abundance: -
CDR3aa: CASRQKIGLAQGQYF
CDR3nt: TGCGCCAGCAGGCAAAAAATTGGACTAGCGCAGGGGCAGTACTTC

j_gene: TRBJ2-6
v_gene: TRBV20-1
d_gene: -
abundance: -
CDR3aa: CSARDFRSGANVLTF
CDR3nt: TGCAGTGCTAGGGACTTCCGCTCTGGGGCCAACGTCCTGACTTTC

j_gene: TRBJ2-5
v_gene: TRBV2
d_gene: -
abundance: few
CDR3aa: CATLGVAGETQYF
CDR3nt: TGTGCCACCCTGGGGGTAGCTGGAGAGACCCAGTACTTC

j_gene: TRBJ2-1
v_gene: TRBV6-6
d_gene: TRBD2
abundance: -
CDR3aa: CASSYSGASGAYNEQFF
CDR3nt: TGTGCCAGCAGTTACTCGGGGGCTAGCGGGGCTTACAATGAGCAGTTCTTC

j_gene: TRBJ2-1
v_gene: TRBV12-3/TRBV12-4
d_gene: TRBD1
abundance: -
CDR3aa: CASKQRTGGGDEQFF
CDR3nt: TGTGCCAGTAAACAACGGACAGGGGGCGGGGATGAGCAGTTCTTC

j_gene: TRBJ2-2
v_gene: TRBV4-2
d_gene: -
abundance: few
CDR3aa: CASSQATGNTGELFF
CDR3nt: TGTGCCAGCAGCCAAGCGACAGGGAACACCGGGGAGCTGTTTTTT

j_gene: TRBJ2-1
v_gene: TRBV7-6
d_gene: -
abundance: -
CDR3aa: CASSFGSGSYNEQFF
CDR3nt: TGTGCCAGCAGCTTCGGGTCGGGCTCCTACAATGAGCAGTTCTTC

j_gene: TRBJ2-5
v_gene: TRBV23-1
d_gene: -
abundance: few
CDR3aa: CASSQSSQGGETQYF
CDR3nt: TGCGCCAGCAGTCAATCGTCTCAGGGCGGTGAGACCCAGTACTTC

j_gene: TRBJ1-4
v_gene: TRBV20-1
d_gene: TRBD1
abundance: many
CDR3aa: CSAILWTGLREKLFF
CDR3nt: TGCAGTGCTATACTTTGGACAGGCTTGAGAGAAAAACTGTTTTTT

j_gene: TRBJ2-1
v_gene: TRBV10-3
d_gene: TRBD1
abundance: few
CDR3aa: CAISESGQDFYNEQFF
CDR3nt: TGTGCCATCAGTGAGTCGGGACAGGACTTCTACAATGAGCAGTTCTTC

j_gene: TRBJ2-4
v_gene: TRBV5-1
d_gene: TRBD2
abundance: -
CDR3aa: CASSLDLSGGKNIQYF
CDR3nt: TGCGCCAGCAGCTTGGATCTTAGCGGGGGGAAAAACATTCAGTACTTC

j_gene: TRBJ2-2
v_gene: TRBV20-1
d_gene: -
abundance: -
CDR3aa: CSASRLANTGELFF
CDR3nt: TGCAGTGCTAGTCGTCTAGCGAACACCGGGGAGCTGTTTTTT